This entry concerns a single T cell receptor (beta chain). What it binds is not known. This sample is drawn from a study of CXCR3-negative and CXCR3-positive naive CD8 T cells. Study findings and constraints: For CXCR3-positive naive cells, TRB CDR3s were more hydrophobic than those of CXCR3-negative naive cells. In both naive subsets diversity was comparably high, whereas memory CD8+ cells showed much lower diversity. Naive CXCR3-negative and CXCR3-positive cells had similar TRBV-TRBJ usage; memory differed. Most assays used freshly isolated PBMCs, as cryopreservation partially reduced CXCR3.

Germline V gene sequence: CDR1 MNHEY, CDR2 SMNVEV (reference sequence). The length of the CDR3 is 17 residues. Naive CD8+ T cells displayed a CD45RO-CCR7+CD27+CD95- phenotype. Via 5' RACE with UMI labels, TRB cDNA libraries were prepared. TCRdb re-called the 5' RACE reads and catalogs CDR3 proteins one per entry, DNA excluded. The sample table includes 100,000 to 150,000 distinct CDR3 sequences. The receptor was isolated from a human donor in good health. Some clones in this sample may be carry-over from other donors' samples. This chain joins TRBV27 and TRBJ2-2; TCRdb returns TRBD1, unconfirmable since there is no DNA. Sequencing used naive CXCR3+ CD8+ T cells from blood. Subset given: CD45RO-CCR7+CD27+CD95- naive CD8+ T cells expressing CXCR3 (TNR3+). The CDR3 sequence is CASSPLRGTEHTGELCF.